This TCR beta chain emerged from a study of early T cells in non-severe SARS-CoV-2 infection. Study at large: The sequenced material was bulk RNA from unsorted whole blood, and its chains were unpaired. Study results and limitations: Comparison of clonotypes with VDJdb favored anti-spike CD8 responses while missing private and CD4 specificities.

Trimming took 3 bases from V and 2 from J; bases not matched to a gene: 5. Germline V CDR1 and CDR2: DFQATT, SNEGSKA (reference sequence). This CDR3 has 14 amino acids. Of note for this clonotype: The antigen remains undetermined.

Unique molecular identifiers were added to individual cDNA molecules. TCRdb re-called the 5' RACE reads through MiXCR, storing one row per CDR3 protein. The sample records about 44,000 distinct CDR3 sequences, around a quarter being singletons. The sequence was obtained from an adult who was a healthcare worker with PCR-confirmed SARS-CoV-2 infection or an uninfected control (not recorded which). V gene TRBV20-1 combines with J gene TRBJ2-3, with 7 bases identical to TRBD2. The source material was whole blood, sampled at baseline. This CDR3 reads CSARASGNTDTQYF. CDR3 sequence (DNA): TGCAGTGCTAGGGCTAGCGGTAACACAGATACGCAGTATTTT.